This TCR beta chain is drawn from a study of CD8 T cells in ankylosing spondylitis. General study results and limits: About 8 highly homologous variants made up a TCR beta motif, and this motif appeared characteristic of ankylosing spondylitis blood. From matched ankylosing spondylitis synovial fluid, disease-linked clones were reportedly recovered at significantly enriched levels.

In its sample, this clonotype was seen many times. As yet, its antigen is unknown. Preparation of TCR beta libraries was done by quantitative 5'-RACE with molecular barcodes. TCRdb redid the calling of the 5' RACE reads with MiXCR, one entry per CDR3 protein. Of about 160,000 distinct CDR3 sequences listed, around 16% were seen once; the top ten hold roughly 8%. CDR3 size: 14 residues. The ends were cut back, 3 bases at V and 0 bases at J, with 8 bases in the middle. From germline, CDR1 is MGHDK and CDR2 SYGVNS. This clonotype was sampled from a male donor with ankylosing spondylitis or in good health (not recorded which). V gene TRBV25-1 combines with J gene TRBJ1-1; possibly TRBD1 for D (5 bases). Sequencing was carried out using blood, either unsorted or a sorted T cell fraction (not recorded which). The CDR3 reads CASSDAGLNTEAFF. Here the CDR3 DNA reads TGTGCCAGCAGTGATGCAGGGCTGAACACTGAAGCTTTCTTT.